This T cell receptor beta chain was retrieved from a study of blood T cell repertoires in COVID-19. Across the study: Specimens from acute and convalescent COVID-19 originated in the United States, Italy and Spain.

Per the original data handling: Estimates of nucleated cell counts were drawn from the amplification of reference gene primers. TCRdb keeps only in-frame clones here, not all; method: immunoSEQ multiplex PCR. That table furnishes V, J and clone size, whereas the DNA furnished D and trimming. The sample contains a few hundred thousand clones, roughly 83% of which appear only once. This CDR3 region has 14 residues. Germline CDR1 and CDR2: SGHRS and YFSETQ. The V segment lost 4 bases and the J segment 7 bases; nucleotides outside the gene matches: 5. The chain employs TRBV5-1 and TRBJ2-1, with 10 nucleotides matching TRBD2. Sequenced: peripheral blood. This sequence was found in a woman aged 45-65 years with acute or convalescent COVID-19. The CDR3 is CASSEREGHNEQFF. As DNA, the CDR3 is TGCGCCAGCAGCGAGCGGGAGGGCCATAATGAGCAGTTCTTC.